This T cell receptor beta chain was sequenced during a study of shared clonotypes between healthy human individuals. The table came from immunoSEQ multiplex PCR; TCRdb's copy has only in-frame clones and leaves some out. The sample lists 2.3 million or so clones, 85% to 95% occurring once. The germline V gene has CDR1 SNHLY and CDR2 FYNNEI. The CDR3 has 16 amino acids. V lost 7 bases to trimming and J lost 0 bases; unmatched junction nucleotides: 5. The TCR comes from a man between 18 and 29 years old in good health. Some clones in this sample may be carry-over from other donors' samples. Specimen: naive CD4+ T cells from PBMCs. Subset given: CD45RA+ positively selected. The V gene is TRBV2, the J gene TRBJ2-6, with 8 bases matching TRBD1. The CDR3 DNA sequence: TGTGCCAGCAATCGGGACAGGAGCTCTGGGGCCAACGTCCTGACTTTC. It yields the protein CASNRDRSSGANVLTF.